A single sample gave rise to the 21 T cell receptor beta chains below, sequenced in a study of cytomegalovirus exposure and HLA in healthy donors. In the PCR, 60 Vbeta and 13 Jbeta primers were used. Clones were sequenced by immunoSEQ multiplex PCR, and TCRdb holds only the in-frame ones, with some missing. Of 200,000 to 250,000 clones in the sample, around 73% were seen once. The sequenced sample was PBMCs. The source is a male donor in good health and CMV-seronegative.

This clone has a handful of counts. The J gene is TRBJ2-3, the V gene TRBV9; 15 bases align to TRBD2. This CDR3 has 19 residues. Germline trimming cut 4 bases from V and 4 bases from J; bases unmatched to any gene: 13. Germline CDR1 SGDLS, CDR2 YYNGEE. CDR3 sequence (DNA): TGTGCCAGCAGCTTACGGTACGGGACTAGCGGGAGGAGCGCAGATACGCAGTATTTT. Protein: CASSLRYGTSGRSADTQYF.

The J gene is TRBJ2-7, the V gene TRBV5-1, with D unresolved. The CDR3 is made up of 13 amino acids. V was shortened by 0 bases and J by 3 bases, with 7 bases between the two germline ends. Looked up from germline, CDR1 is SGHRS and CDR2 is YFSETQ. CDR3 nucleotide sequence: TGCGCCAGCAGCTTGGAACTTATCTACGAGCAGTACTTC. Its protein product is CASSLELIYEQYF.

This clone has more than one count but fewer than ten. The chain recombines TRBV7-6 with TRBJ2-3; D is possibly TRBD2 (6 bases). The germline V and J ends were trimmed by 9 bases and 2 bases, with 12 bases remaining between them. CDR1 is SGHVS and CDR2 is FNYEAQ in the germline V gene. The CDR3 extends over 13 amino acids. The CDR3 here is CASDSGNTDTQYF. The CDR3 coding sequence is TGTGCCAGTGATAGCGGCAACACAGATACGCAGTATTTT.

This rearrangement joins TRBV14 to TRBJ2-1, with D possibly matching TRBD2 (5 bases). This CDR3 is 16 amino acids long. From germline, CDR1 is SGHDN and CDR2 FVKESK. Trimming removed 4 bases from V and 7 bases from J, with 20 bases in between. The CDR3 DNA reads TGTGCCAGCAGCCTCAACTTCCCGGGAAAGCAAAATGAGCAGTTCTTC. Translated: CASSLNFPGKQNEQFF. Full variable domain (remainder filled in from reference TRBV14 and TRBJ2-1): EAGVTQFPSHSVIEKGQTVTLRCDPISGHDNLYWYRRVMGKEIKFLLHFVKESKQDESGMPNNRFLAERTGGTYSTLKVQPAELEDSGVYFCASSLNFPGKQNEQFFGPGTRLTVL.

This clone has only one observation. V usage is TRBV28 and J usage is TRBJ2-2, with TRBD2 identical over 8 bases. The germline V gene encodes CDR1 MDHEN and CDR2 SYDVKM. With V trimmed by 5 bases and J by 4 bases, 3 bases remained unmatched. There are 14 residues in the CDR3. The chain's CDR3 is CASSLGTSTGELFF. In DNA form, the CDR3 reads TGTGCCAGCAGTCTGGGGACTAGCACCGGGGAGCTGTTTTTT.

This chain links TRBV6-5 with TRBJ2-1; D perhaps matches TRBD2 (5 bases). Germline V gene sequence: CDR1 MNHEY, CDR2 SVGAGI. Trimming took off 0 bases at V and 10 bases at J, with 10 bases between the two ends. The CDR3 is 13 residues long. Here the CDR3 DNA reads TGTGCCAGCAGTTACTCGAGAGGGTCCGAGCAGTTCTTC. Its translation: CASSYSRGSEQFF.

V is TRBV6-5 and J is TRBJ2-3; a weak D match, TRBD2 (5 bases). Germline CDR1 and CDR2: MNHEY and SVGAGI. The V gene lost 6 bases and the J gene lost 6 bases, with 16 bases spanning the gap. CDR3 length equals 14 residues. CDR3 nucleotide sequence: TGTGCCAGCAGCCGAGAGGGTAGGGTGGATACGCAGTATTTT. Residues: CASSREGRVDTQYF.

This clone appeared a few times. This chain joins TRBV6-6 and TRBJ2-7, with TRBD2 matching 9 bases. Germline V gene data show CDR1 as MNHNY and CDR2 as SVGAGI (reference sequence). Trimming cost V 8 bases and J 1 base; bases outside gene matches: 3. The CDR3 has 13 residues. The CDR3, as DNA: TGTGCCAGCGTTCTAGCGGGATCCTACGAGCAGTACTTC. This translates into CASVLAGSYEQYF.

The J gene is TRBJ2-7, the V gene TRBV4-1; the match to TRBD2 covers 7 bases. Germline loops: CDR1 MGHRA, CDR2 YSYEKL. Trimming removed 1 base from V and 2 bases from J; junction bases left unmatched: 5. CDR3 size: 15 residues. CDR3 loop: CASSQGSGIPYEQYF. The CDR3 nucleotides read TGCGCCAGCAGCCAAGGGAGCGGGATTCCCTACGAGCAGTACTTC.

The rearrangement links TRBV2 to TRBJ2-1, with 9 bases that match TRBD2. The germline CDR1 and CDR2 sequences are SNHLY and FYNNEI. The trim removed 3 bases at V and 2 bases at J, leaving 5 bases unmatched. The CDR3 runs to 16 residues. DNA for the CDR3: TGTGCCAGCAGTGAGGGTAGCGGGAGACCCTACAATGAGCAGTTCTTC. It translates to CASSEGSGRPYNEQFF.

A few counts support this clone. The CDR3 protein is CASSSRGGRDTGELFF. The CDR3 nucleotides are TGCGCCAGCAGCTCGCGAGGCGGGAGGGACACCGGGGAGCTGTTTTTT. V and J are TRBV5-1 and TRBJ2-2; TRBD2 matches at 9 bases. CDR3 size: 16 residues. CDR1 and CDR2 from the germline V gene are SGHRS and YFSETQ. Trimming at V came to 3 bases and at J to 3 bases, leaving 6 bases not matched to a gene.

The chain couples TRBV9 to TRBJ1-4; D ambiguous. CDR3 length: 13 amino acids. The germline V gene has CDR1 SGDLS and CDR2 YYNGEE. The V gene lost 3 bases and the J gene lost 8 bases, with 11 bases spanning the gap. The chain's CDR3 is CASSAGPREKLFF. Here the CDR3 DNA reads TGTGCCAGCAGCGCTGGTCCACGGGAAAAACTGTTTTTT.

This sequence joins TRBV4-1 and TRBJ2-3; D remains unclear. The CDR3 is 14 amino acids. Germline V gives CDR1 MGHRA, CDR2 YSYEKL. Trimming took 4 bases from V and 7 from J, leaving 15 bases between them. The CDR3 DNA reads TGCGCCAGCAGCCCCACTACCCGTCAACATACGCAGTATTTT. Translated, it gives CASSPTTRQHTQYF.

This clone has a single count. The chain has TRBV2 and TRBJ2-7; 15 bases fit TRBD2. Unmatched junction bases numbered 6, after V lost 7 bases and J lost 5 bases. The length of the CDR3 is 15 residues. Germline V gene data show CDR1 as SNHLY and CDR2 as FYNNEI. The CDR3: CASMMGLAGGDEQYF. The CDR3 nucleotides are TGTGCCAGCATGATGGGACTAGCGGGAGGTGACGAGCAGTACTTC.

This rearrangement joins TRBV6-5 to TRBJ2-4; D may be TRBD1 (5 bases). CDR1 MNHEY and CDR2 SVGAGI come from the germline V gene. The CDR3 consists of 13 residues. Trimming removed 10 bases from V and 8 bases from J, with 18 bases in between. CDR3 sequence (DNA): TGTGCCACCCAGGGAAGACGCCGGGACATTCAGTACTTC. Its protein product is CATQGRRRDIQYF.

This chain joins TRBV7-9 and TRBJ2-1; 11 nucleotides agree with TRBD2. Looked up from germline, CDR1 is SEHNR and CDR2 is FQNEAQ (reference sequence). Trimming cost V 4 bases and J 2 bases; bases outside gene matches: 7. The CDR3 covers 17 residues. The CDR3 nucleotides are TGTGCCAGCAGCTCAGGACTAGCGGGTTCGGCCTACAATGAGCAGTTCTTC. Protein: CASSSGLAGSAYNEQFF.

The table lists this clone with a count of one. This chain joins TRBV10-3 and TRBJ2-2; TRBD1 agrees at 11 bases. The CDR3 is 17 amino acids. The ends lost 6 bases at V and 1 base at J; junction bases unmatched: 7. In germline, CDR1 is ENHRY, CDR2 SYGVKD. CDR3 in amino acids: CAIRRDRGVGNTGELFF. For the CDR3, the DNA is TGTGCCATCAGAAGGGACAGGGGGGTCGGGAACACCGGGGAGCTGTTTTTT.

This chain links TRBV9 with TRBJ2-3, with 11 nucleotides matching TRBD2. The CDR3 totals 15 residues. The ends lost 2 bases at V and 5 bases at J; junction bases unmatched: 4. From germline, CDR1 is SGDLS and CDR2 YYNGEE. CDR3 protein: CASSVIAGGIDTQYF. As DNA, the CDR3 is TGTGCCAGCAGCGTCATAGCGGGAGGGATAGATACGCAGTATTTT.

V is TRBV5-1 and J is TRBJ2-7, with TRBD2 matching 12 bases. The CDR3 consists of 16 residues. Germline V gene data show CDR1 as SGHRS and CDR2 as YFSETQ. J gave up 7 bases and V 4 bases, and 12 bases lay outside the gene matches. The CDR3: CASSQGLAGRPGEQYF. The CDR3 nucleotides are TGCGCCAGCAGCCAGGGACTAGCGGGCCGACCCGGAGAGCAGTACTTC.

The CDR3 spells CASSLPGGRGYSNQPQHF. The CDR3 DNA reads TGTGCCAGCAGTTTACCCGGGGGCAGGGGGTATAGCAATCAGCCCCAGCATTTT. This sequence joins TRBV28 and TRBJ1-5, with 7 bases aligning to TRBD1. Trimming cost V 2 bases and J 0 bases; bases outside gene matches: 10. This CDR3 contains 18 residues. CDR1 is MDHEN, CDR2 SYDVKM, per germline.

This chain uses TRBV11-2 with TRBJ2-1; D remains ambiguous. With 4 bases removed from V and 6 bases from J, the gap between germline ends came to 13 bases. CDR1 is SGHAT, CDR2 FQNNGV, per germline. There are 14 residues in the CDR3. The CDR3 reads CASSSPAAANEQFF. The CDR3 DNA reads TGTGCCAGCAGCTCACCGGCTGCGGCCAATGAGCAGTTCTTC. Full variable domain (rest looked up from reference TRBV11-2 and TRBJ2-1): EAGVAQSPRYKIIEKRQSVAFWCNPISGHATLYWYQQILGQGPKLLIQFQNNGVVDDSQLPKDRFSAERLKGVDSTLKIQPAKLEDSAVYLCASSSPAAANEQFFGPGTRLTVL.